This entry is about one T cell receptor beta chain. The sample originates from a study of blood T cell repertoires in COVID-19. Generated by immunoSEQ multiplex PCR, the TCRdb table keeps only in-frame clones and is missing some. The table records about 45,000 clones, 80% of them present only once. V lost 9 bases and J lost 1, with 12 bases in between. The CDR3 runs 14 residues. The germline V gene encodes CDR1 SNHLY and CDR2 FYNNEI. The clonotype originates from a man aged 65-85 years with acute or convalescent COVID-19. Sequencing input: peripheral blood. The J gene is TRBJ2-2, the V gene TRBV2, with D possibly matching TRBD1 (5 bases). The CDR3 DNA is TGTGCCAGTTCTCTTACAGGGAACACCGGGGAGCTGTTTTTT. This encodes CASSLTGNTGELFF.